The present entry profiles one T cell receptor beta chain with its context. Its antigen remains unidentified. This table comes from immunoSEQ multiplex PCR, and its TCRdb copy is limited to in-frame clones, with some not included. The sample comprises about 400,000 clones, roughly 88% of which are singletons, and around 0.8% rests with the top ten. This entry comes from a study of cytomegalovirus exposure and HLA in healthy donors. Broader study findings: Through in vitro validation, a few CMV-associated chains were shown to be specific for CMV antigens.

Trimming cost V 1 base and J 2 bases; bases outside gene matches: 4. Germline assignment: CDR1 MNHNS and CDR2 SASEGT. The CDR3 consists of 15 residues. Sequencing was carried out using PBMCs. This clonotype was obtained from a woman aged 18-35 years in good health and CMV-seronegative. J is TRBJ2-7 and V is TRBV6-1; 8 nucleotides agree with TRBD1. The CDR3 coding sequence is TGTGCCAGCAGTGAAGGGACAGGGTTTACCTACGAGCAGTACTTC. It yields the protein CASSEGTGFTYEQYF.